The 10 T cell receptor beta chains given below trace back to one sample, sequenced in a study of vaccination effects on CD4 cells after COVID-19. Sequencing in the ViraFEST assay came after antigen-specific CD4+ T cells had been expanded with viral peptide pools, which were used to stimulate PBMC. The authors isolated CD4+ T cells after roughly 10 days of culture. Participants completed two doses of the BNT162b2 or mRNA-1273 vaccine. Which antigens these TCRs recognize remains unknown. Clones were sequenced by immunoSEQ multiplex PCR, and TCRdb holds only the in-frame ones, with some missing. The sample holds about 28,000 clones, about 70% seen once. This sample comprised CD4+ T cells from PBMCs cultured with HCoV-NL63 spike peptides, obtained after COVID-19 vaccination. These receptors all stem from a human donor who received a COVID-19 vaccine.

This chain uses TRBV5-4 with TRBJ2-1, with a weak D call TRBD2 (6 bases). The CDR3 sequence is 17 residues long. Trimming took off 0 bases at V and 4 bases at J, with 17 bases between the two ends. Germline loops: CDR1 SGHNT, CDR2 YYREEE (reference sequence). CDR3 DNA: TGTGCCAGCAGCTTGGGGACCCTAGCGTCGGTGTACAATGAGCAGTTCTTC. Its translation is CASSLGTLASVYNEQFF.

The V call is TRBV10-3, the J call TRBJ2-3, with TRBD2 identical over 10 bases. Trimming cost V 2 bases and J 6 bases; bases outside gene matches: 2. Germline V gene lookup returns CDR1 ENHRY and CDR2 SYGVKD. This CDR3 spans 14 amino acids. The CDR3 here is CAISETSGDDTQYF. The CDR3 DNA sequence: TGTGCCATCAGTGAGACTAGCGGGGACGATACGCAGTATTTT.

The sample holds one count of this clone. V is TRBV3-1 (or the pseudogene TRBV3-2) and J is TRBJ2-5, with a possible D match to TRBD2 (6 bases). Trimming shortened V by 0 bases and J by 3 bases, and 17 bases separated the two germline ends. Germline V lookup: CDR1 LGHDT, CDR2 YNNKEL (reference sequence). The CDR3 totals 17 residues. CDR3 nucleotides: TGTGCCAGCAGCCAAGAAATGCCAGGTACGGGAGAAGAGACCCAGTACTTC. The encoded protein is CASSQEMPGTGEETQYF.

This chain uses TRBV20-1 with TRBJ1-4; the D gene is possibly TRBD1 (6 bases). Trimming shortened V by 3 bases and J by 5 bases, and 10 bases separated the two germline ends. This CDR3 region has 13 residues. CDR1 and CDR2 from the germline V gene are DFQATT and SNEGSKA (reference sequence). CDR3 loop: CSASRTVNEKLFF. The CDR3 region has the DNA TGCAGTGCTAGTAGGACAGTCAATGAAAAACTGTTTTTT.

This sequence joins TRBV6-5 and TRBJ2-3; perhaps TRBD2 as D (7 bases). Looked up from germline, CDR1 is MNHEY and CDR2 is SVGAGI. The CDR3 covers 15 residues. The V gene lost 8 bases and the J gene lost 4 bases, with 19 bases spanning the gap. The CDR3 loop reads CASSSGGAGADTQYF. The CDR3 coding sequence is TGTGCCAGCTCTAGTGGGGGGGCCGGGGCAGATACGCAGTATTTT.

The chain couples TRBV5-3 to TRBJ1-2; 8 bases match TRBD1. TRBV5-3 is flagged as an ORF with uncertain function. This CDR3 comprises 14 residues. Trimming at V came to 4 bases and at J to 7 bases, leaving 9 bases not matched to a gene. The CDR3 sequence: CARSPGQGLCGYTF. CDR3 nucleotides: TGTGCCAGAAGCCCAGGACAGGGCCTGTGTGGCTACACCTTC.

This clone was seen more than once but under ten times. J is TRBJ1-1 and V is TRBV19, with 9 nucleotides matching TRBD1. Trimming removed 6 bases from V and 3 bases from J; junction bases left unmatched: 8. Germline values: CDR1 LNHDA, CDR2 SQIVND (reference sequence). CDR3 length: 15 amino acids. CDR3 loop: CASSPTGGEDTEAFF. In DNA, the CDR3 is TGTGCCAGTAGCCCAACAGGGGGCGAGGACACTGAAGCTTTCTTT. The complete variable domain, with remaining parts taken from reference TRBV19 and TRBJ1-1, reads DGGITQSPKYLFRKEGQNVTLSCEQNLNHDAMYWYRQDPGQGLRLIYYSQIVNDFQKGDIAEGYSVSREKKESFPLTVTSAQKNPTAFYLCASSPTGGEDTEAFFGQGTRLTVV.

This chain uses TRBV5-4 with TRBJ1-4; D possibly corresponds to TRBD1 (6 bases). This CDR3 region has 15 residues. Germline lookup yields CDR1 SGHNT and CDR2 YYREEE (reference sequence). Trimming removed 3 bases at V and 7 bases at J, with 16 bases between. The CDR3 DNA reads as TGTGCCAGCAGCTCGACGGGGGGGGCTGGTGAAAAACTGTTTTTT. Its protein is CASSSTGGAGEKLFF. Full variable domain (remainder filled in from reference TRBV5-4 and TRBJ1-4): ETGVTQSPTHLIKTRGQQVTLRCSSQSGHNTVSWYQQALGQGPQFIFQYYREEENGRGNFPPRFSGLQFPNYSSELNVNALELDDSALYLCASSSTGGAGEKLFFGSGTQLSVL.

V usage is TRBV2 and J usage is TRBJ2-3, with D perhaps matching TRBD1 (6 bases). Germline CDR1 and CDR2: SNHLY and FYNNEI. V lost 8 bases, J lost 1 base, and 13 bases lay in between. This CDR3 is 14 amino acids long. This CDR3 is CASSLSGGTDTQYF. In nucleotides, the CDR3 is TGTGCCAGCTCACTCTCAGGGGGCACAGATACGCAGTATTTT.

This clone occurred a few times. This chain links TRBV15 with TRBJ2-7, with 7 bases aligning to TRBD2. V lost 3 bases and J lost 6; bases outside the gene matches: 14. This CDR3 is 16 amino acids long. Germline loops: CDR1 LNHNV, CDR2 YYDKDF (reference sequence). As DNA, the CDR3 is TGTGCCACCAGCAGTATGAGGGAGGGACCTTTCGGCGAGCAGTACTTC. Translating it yields CATSSMREGPFGEQYF.